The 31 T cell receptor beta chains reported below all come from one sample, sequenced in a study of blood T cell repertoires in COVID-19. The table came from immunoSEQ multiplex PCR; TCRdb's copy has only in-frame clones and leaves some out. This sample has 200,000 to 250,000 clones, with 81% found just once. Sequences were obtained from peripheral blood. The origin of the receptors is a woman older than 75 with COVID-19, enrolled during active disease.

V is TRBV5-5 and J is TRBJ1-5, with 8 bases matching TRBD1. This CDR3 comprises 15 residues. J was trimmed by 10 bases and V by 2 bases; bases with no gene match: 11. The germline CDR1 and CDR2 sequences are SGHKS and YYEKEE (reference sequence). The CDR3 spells CASSLSGQGGRPQHF. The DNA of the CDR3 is TGTGCCAGCAGCTTATCTGGACAGGGCGGGCGTCCCCAGCATTTT.

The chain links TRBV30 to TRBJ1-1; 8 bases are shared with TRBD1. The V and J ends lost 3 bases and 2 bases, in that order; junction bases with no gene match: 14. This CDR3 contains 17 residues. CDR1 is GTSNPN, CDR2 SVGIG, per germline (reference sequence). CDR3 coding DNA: TGTGCCTGGAGGAGAAGCGGCAGGGGGCGGTTTAACACTGAAGCTTTCTTT. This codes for CAWRRSGRGRFNTEAFF.

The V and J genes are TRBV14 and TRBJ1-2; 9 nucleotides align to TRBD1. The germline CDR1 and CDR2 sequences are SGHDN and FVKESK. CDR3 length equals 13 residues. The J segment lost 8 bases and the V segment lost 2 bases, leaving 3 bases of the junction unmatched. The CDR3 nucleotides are TGTGCCAGCAGCCAAAGGACAGGGGACGGCTACACCTTC. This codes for CASSQRTGDGYTF.

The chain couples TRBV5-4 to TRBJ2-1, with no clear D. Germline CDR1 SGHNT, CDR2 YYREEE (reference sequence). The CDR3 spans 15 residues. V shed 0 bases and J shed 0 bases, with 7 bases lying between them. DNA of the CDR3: TGTGCCAGCAGCTTGGTATCGCGCTCCTACAATGAGCAGTTCTTC. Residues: CASSLVSRSYNEQFF.

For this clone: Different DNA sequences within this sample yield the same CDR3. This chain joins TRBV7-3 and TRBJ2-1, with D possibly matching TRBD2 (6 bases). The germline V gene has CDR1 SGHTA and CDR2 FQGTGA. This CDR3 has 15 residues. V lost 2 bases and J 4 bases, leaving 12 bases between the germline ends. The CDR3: CASSLLGGSYNEQFF. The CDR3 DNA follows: TGTGCCAGCAGCTTACTCGGAGGGAGTTACAATGAGCAGTTCTTC. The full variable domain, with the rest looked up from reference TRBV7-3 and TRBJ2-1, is GAGVSQTPSNKVTEKGKYVELRCDPISGHTALYWYRQSLGQGPEFLIYFQGTGAADDSGLPNDRFFAVRPEGSVSTLKIQRTERGDSAVYLCASSLLGGSYNEQFFGPGTRLTVL.

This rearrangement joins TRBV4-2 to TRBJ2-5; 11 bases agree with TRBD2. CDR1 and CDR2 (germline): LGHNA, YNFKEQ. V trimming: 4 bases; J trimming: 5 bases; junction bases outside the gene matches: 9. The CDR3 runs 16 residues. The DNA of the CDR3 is TGTGCCAGCAGCCCCGGAGTAGCGGGAGGGGTTGAGACCCAGTACTTC. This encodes CASSPGVAGGVETQYF.

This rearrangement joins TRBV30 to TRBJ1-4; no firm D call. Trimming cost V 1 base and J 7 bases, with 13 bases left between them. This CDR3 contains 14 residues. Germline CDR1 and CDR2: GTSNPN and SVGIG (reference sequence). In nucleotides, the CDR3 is TGTGCCTGGAGTGCAGGAGGGATTGGTGAAAAACTGTTTTTT. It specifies CAWSAGGIGEKLFF.

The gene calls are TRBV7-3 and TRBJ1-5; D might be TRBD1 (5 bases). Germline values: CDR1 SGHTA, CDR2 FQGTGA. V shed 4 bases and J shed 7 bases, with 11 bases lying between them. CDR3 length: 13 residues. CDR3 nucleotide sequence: TGTGCCAGCAGCTCTCACCAGGGACAGCCCCAGCATTTT. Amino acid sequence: CASSSHQGQPQHF.

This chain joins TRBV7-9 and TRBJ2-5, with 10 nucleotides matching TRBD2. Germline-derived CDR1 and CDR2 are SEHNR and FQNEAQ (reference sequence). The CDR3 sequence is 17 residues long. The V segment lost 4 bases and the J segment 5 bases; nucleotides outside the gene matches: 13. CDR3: CASSSPSGGSLRETQYF. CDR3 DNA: TGTGCCAGCAGCTCCCCTAGCGGGGGCTCTCTCAGGGAGACCCAGTACTTC.

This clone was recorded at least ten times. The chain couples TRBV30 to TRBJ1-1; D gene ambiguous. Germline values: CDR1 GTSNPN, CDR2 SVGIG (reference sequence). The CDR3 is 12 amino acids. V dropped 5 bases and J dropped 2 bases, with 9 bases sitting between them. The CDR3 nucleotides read TGTGCCTGGGCCCCGAGCAACACTGAAGCTTTCTTT. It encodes CAWAPSNTEAFF.

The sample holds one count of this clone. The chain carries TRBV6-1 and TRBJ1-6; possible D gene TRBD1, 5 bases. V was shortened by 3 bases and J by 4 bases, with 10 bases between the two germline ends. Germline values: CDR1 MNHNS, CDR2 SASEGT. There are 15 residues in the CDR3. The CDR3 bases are TGTGCCAGCAGTGACGAGTCAGGGTATAATTCACCCCTCCACTTT. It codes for CASSDESGYNSPLHF.

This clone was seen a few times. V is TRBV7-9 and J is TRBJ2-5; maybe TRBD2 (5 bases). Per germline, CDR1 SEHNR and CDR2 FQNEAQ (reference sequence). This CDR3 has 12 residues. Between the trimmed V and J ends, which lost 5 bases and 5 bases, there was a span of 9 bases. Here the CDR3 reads CASSVRGETQYF. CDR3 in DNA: TGTGCCAGCAGCGTAAGAGGGGAGACCCAGTACTTC.

CDR3 nucleotide sequence: TGTGCCAGCAGTCCAGGACAAGGGGTCGGCAATCAGCCCCAGCATTTT. Its protein product is CASSPGQGVGNQPQHF. The chain recombines TRBV28 with TRBJ1-5, with D tentatively TRBD1 (5 bases). The CDR3 totals 16 residues. The V gene lost 5 bases and the J gene lost 2 bases, with 16 bases spanning the gap. The germline CDR1 and CDR2 sequences are MDHEN and SYDVKM.

The CDR3 sequence: CASSVSAGGEQFF. As DNA, the CDR3 is TGTGCCAGCAGCGTATCAGCGGGAGGTGAGCAGTTCTTC. The V gene is TRBV9, the J gene TRBJ2-1; 9 bases fit TRBD2. In germline, CDR1 is SGDLS, CDR2 YYNGEE. The ends lost 1 base at V and 9 bases at J; junction bases unmatched: 2. The CDR3 sequence is 13 residues long. Full variable domain (rest looked up from reference TRBV9 and TRBJ2-1): DSGVTQTPKHLITATGQRVTLRCSPRSGDLSVYWYQQSLDQGLQFLIQYYNGEERAKGNILERFSAQQFPDLHSELNLSSLELGDSALYFCASSVSAGGEQFFGPGTRLTVL.

This CDR3 reads CASSTIPGGSSYNEQFF. CDR3 nucleotide sequence: TGCGCCAGCAGCACCATCCCAGGGGGTAGCTCCTACAATGAGCAGTTCTTC. This chain connects TRBV5-1 to TRBJ2-1; 7 nucleotides line up with TRBD1. Germline lookup yields CDR1 SGHRS and CDR2 YFSETQ. This CDR3 has 17 amino acids. Trimming cost V 4 bases and J 0 bases; bases outside gene matches: 10.

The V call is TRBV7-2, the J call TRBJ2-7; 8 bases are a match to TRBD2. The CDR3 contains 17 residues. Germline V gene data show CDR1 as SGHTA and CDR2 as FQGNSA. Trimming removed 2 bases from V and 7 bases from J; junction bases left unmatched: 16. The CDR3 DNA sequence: TGTGCCAGCAGCTTACGGGGGGGCGGCGTCAACTCCCGGGAGCAGTACTTC. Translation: CASSLRGGGVNSREQYF.

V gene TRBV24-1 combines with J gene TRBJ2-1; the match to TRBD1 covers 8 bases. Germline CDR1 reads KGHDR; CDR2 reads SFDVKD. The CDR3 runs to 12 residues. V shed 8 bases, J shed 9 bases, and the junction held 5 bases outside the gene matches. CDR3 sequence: CATTSGGSEQFF. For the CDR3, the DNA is TGTGCCACCACTTCAGGGGGCAGTGAGCAGTTCTTC.

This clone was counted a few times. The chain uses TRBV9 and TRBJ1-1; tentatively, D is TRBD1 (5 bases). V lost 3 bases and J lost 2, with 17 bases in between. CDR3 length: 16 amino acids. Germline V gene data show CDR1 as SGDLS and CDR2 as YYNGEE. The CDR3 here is CASSARGGVTNTEAFF. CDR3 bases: TGTGCCAGCAGCGCACGAGGAGGGGTAACAAACACTGAAGCTTTCTTT.

CDR3 sequence reads: CALTGTQWGYTF. In DNA form, the CDR3 reads TGTGCCTTAACAGGGACACAATGGGGCTACACCTTC. V and J are TRBV30 and TRBJ1-2; maybe TRBD1 (6 bases). Germline CDR1 is GTSNPN and CDR2 is SVGIG (reference sequence). This CDR3 region has 12 residues. V was cut by 7 bases and J by 8 bases, with 17 bases left in between.

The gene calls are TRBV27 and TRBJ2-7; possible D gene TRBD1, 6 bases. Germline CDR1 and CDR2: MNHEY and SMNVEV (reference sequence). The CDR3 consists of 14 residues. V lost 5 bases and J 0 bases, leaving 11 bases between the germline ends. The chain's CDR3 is CASSPRDTSYEQYF. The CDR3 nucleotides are TGTGCCAGCAGTCCACGGGACACCTCCTACGAGCAGTACTTC.

CDR3 amino acids: CASSLATSGYTGELFF. The CDR3 nucleotides are TGTGCCAGCAGCTTAGCGACTAGCGGTTACACCGGGGAGCTGTTTTTT. The V and J genes are TRBV7-2 and TRBJ2-2, with 9 bases lining up with TRBD2. V lost 0 bases to trimming and J lost 3 bases; unmatched junction nucleotides: 2. The CDR3 extends over 16 amino acids. Germline V CDR1 and CDR2: SGHTA, FQGNSA.

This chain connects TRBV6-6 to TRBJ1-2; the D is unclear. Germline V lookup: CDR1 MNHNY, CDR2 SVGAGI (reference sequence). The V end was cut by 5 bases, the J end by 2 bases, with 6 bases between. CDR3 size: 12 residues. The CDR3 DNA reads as TGTGCCAGCAGTCTCGGGAACTATGGCTACACCTTC. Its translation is CASSLGNYGYTF.

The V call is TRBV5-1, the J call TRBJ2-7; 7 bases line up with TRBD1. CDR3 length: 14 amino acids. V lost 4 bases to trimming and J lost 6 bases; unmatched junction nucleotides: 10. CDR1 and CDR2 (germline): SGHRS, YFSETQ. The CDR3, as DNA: TGCGCCAGCAGCCCCGGGACAGCCCCCTCCGAGCAGTACTTC. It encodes CASSPGTAPSEQYF.

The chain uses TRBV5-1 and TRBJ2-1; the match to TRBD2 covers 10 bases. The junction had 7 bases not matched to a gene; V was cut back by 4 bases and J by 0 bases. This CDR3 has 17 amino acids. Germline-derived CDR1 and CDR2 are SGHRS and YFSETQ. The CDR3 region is CASSTGTSVSSYNEQFF. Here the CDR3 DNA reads TGCGCCAGCAGCACCGGGACTAGCGTGAGCTCCTACAATGAGCAGTTCTTC.

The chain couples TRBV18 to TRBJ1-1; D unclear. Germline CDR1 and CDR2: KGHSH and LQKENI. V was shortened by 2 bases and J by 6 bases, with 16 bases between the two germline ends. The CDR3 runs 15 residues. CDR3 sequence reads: CASSPKSVAAAEAFF. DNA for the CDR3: TGTGCCAGCTCACCAAAGTCCGTAGCGGCGGCTGAAGCTTTCTTT.

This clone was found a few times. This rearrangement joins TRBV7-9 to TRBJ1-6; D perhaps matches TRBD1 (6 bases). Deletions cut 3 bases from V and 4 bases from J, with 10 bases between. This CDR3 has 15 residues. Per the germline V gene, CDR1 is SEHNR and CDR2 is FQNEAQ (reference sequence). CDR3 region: CASSLGTSYNSPLHF. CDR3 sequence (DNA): TGTGCCAGCAGCTTGGGGACAAGTTATAATTCACCCCTCCACTTT.

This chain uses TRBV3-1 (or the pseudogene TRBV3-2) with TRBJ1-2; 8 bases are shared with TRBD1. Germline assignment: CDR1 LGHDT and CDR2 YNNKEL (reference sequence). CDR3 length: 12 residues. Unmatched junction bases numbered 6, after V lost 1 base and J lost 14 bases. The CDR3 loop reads CASSQVQGALTF. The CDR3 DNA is TGTGCCAGCAGCCAAGTCCAGGGGGCGCTGACCTTC.

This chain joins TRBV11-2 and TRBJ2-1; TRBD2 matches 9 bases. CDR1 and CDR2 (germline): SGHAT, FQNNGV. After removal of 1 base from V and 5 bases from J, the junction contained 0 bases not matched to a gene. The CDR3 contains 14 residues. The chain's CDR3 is CASSLGTSDNEQFF. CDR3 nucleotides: TGTGCCAGCAGCTTAGGGACTAGCGACAATGAGCAGTTCTTC.

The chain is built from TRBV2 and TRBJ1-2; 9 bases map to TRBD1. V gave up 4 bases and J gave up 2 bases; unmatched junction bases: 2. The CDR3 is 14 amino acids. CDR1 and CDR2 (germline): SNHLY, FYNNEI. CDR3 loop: CASSVDRGNYGYTF. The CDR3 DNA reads TGTGCCAGCAGTGTCGACAGGGGGAACTATGGCTACACCTTC.

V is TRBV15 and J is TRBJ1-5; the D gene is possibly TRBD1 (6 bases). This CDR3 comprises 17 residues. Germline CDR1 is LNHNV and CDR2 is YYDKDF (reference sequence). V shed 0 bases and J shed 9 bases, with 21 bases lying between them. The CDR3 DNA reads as TGTGCCACCAGCAGAGAAGATCCTGGGCAGGGGAAACTGCCCCAGCATTTT. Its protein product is CATSREDPGQGKLPQHF. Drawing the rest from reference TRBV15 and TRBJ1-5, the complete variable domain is DAMVIQNPRYQVTQFGKPVTLSCSQTLNHNVMYWYQQKSSQAPKLLFHYYDKDFNNEADTPDNFQSRRPNTSFCFLDIRSPGLGDTAMYLCATSREDPGQGKLPQHFGDGTRLSIL.

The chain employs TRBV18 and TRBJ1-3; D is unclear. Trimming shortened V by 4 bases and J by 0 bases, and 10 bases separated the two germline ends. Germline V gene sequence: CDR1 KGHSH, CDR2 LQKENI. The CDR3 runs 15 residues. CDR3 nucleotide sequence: TGTGCCAGCTCACGCGATCGCCGCTCTGGAAACACCATATATTTT. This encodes CASSRDRRSGNTIYF.